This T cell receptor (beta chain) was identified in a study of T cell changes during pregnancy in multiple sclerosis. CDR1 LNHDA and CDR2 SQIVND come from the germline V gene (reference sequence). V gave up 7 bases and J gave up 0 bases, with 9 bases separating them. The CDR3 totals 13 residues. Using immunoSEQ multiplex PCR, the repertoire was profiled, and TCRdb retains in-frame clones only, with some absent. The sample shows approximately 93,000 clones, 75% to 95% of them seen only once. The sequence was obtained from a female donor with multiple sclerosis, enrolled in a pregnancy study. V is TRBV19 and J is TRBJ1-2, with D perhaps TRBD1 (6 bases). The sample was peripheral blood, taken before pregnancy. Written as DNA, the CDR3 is TGTGCCAGTAAGGACAGAACTAACTATGGCTACACCTTC. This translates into CASKDRTNYGYTF.